The entry below describes one T cell receptor (beta chain). Its recognized antigen is unknown. Per-nucleotide qualities are absent, and no much larger clonotype sits a single base away. Spanning cysteine to phenylalanine, the CDR3 consists of 14 amino acids. Of all the DNA, just the CDR3 is kept, 42 bases in frame from base 1. V is shortened by 2 bases, J by 3 bases, and the region joining them spans 10 bases. The germline V gene (reference sequence) yields MNHEY for CDR1 and SMNVEV for CDR2. The record originates from a study of PD-1 blockade in classical Hodgkin lymphoma (dated by TCRdb to 2019 to 2021). At the level of the whole study: Nivolumab dosing was 3 mg/kg intravenously every 2 weeks, continuing until either disease progression or unacceptable toxicity. The study used TCR beta sequencing and CyTOF to define a peripheral blood immune signature of response to PD-1 blockade in classical Hodgkin lymphoma.

The label giving this sample's time point can be read as: cycle 2 day 1 (C2D1) of nivolumab. Relapse after autologous stem cell transplantation had occurred in all trial patients, and cohorts A, B and C were distinguished by prior brentuximab vedotin exposure. The trial cohort included 50 to 70 patients with relapsed/refractory classical Hodgkin lymphoma, and each patient had a best overall response of complete response, partial response or progressive disease. Trial patients were treated with single-agent nivolumab in the multi-cohort phase II CheckMate 205 trial. Best overall response was determined by an independent review committee according to the 2007 International Working Group response criteria. Trial PBMCs were obtained immediately prior to nivolumab initiation (C1D1) and on therapy at cycle 2 day 1 and cycle 4 day 1. Peripheral blood was collected in 8 mL Vacutainer Cell Preparation Tubes, from which PBMCs were isolated by centrifugation and then cryopreserved.

Genomic DNA was extracted with the Qiagen DNeasy kit from unsorted PBMCs and from negatively selected CD4+ and CD8+ fractions. TCR beta CDR3 regions were amplified by immunoSEQ multiplex PCR using primers annealing to V and J segments. A synthetic immune receptor repertoire was used to minimize amplification bias, and any remaining bias was removed computationally after sequencing. As for the authors' bioinformatics: Custom Python scripts were used to quantify repertoire diversity as the Shannon entropy index. Unsorted, CD4+ and CD8+ repertoires were analyzed separately, except for combined analyses in which CD4+ and CD8+ sequences were merged in silico. Clonal expansion was defined as at least a 2-fold frequency increase after treatment relative to C1D1, with a pseudocount of 0.5 for undetected baseline clones. Clones with 0 or 1 copy at C1D1 were defined as singleton clones, while clones with 2 or more copies were defined as non-singleton clones. Clones expanded in unsorted samples were assigned a CD4+, CD8+ or unknown annotation through matching of protein sequences in sorted samples from the same patient. Wilcoxon tests were applied to paired samples to test diversity changes from C1D1 to C4D1. The source is immuneACCESS, and TCRdb retained only in-frame sequences with V and J called. Part of the clones is not carried over; for the studies checked, unresolved V genes explain less than half of this, and the remainder is unexplained. Clone size and the V and J calls come from that table; the DNA yielded D and trimming. The sample yields 89,000 or so clones; about 90% were counted once. Under 3% of the sample is held by the ten biggest clonotypes.

On the study overall, not on this receptor specifically: Among trial patients, those achieving complete response had baseline diversity similar to that of newly diagnosed patients, while diversity was significantly lower in partial responders and progressors. The study covered only a single clinical trial cohort, and the causes of the repertoire differences, possibly disease activity or prior therapy, were still not defined. Baseline TCR diversity was reported as lower in newly diagnosed patients than in healthy donors, and lower still in relapsed/refractory patients. Patients starting nivolumab less than 1 year after ASCT had lower diversity and were excluded from later analyses to avoid confounding by immune reconstitution. CD4+ but not CD8+ TCR diversity rose significantly by C4D1 (p=0.0027 vs p=0.16), most apparent in complete responders (p=0.02).

The chain links TRBV27 with TRBJ1-1; too little of a D gene remains to name it. The source material was peripheral blood mononuclear cells (PBMCs), sampled before the second cycle of nivolumab. The sequence came from a human donor with classical Hodgkin lymphoma. The bases are TGTGCCAGCAGTTTAGGGGAGAGGTACACTGAAGCTTTCTTT. Its coded protein is CASSLGERYTEAFF.